Sequencing of this TCR beta chain was carried out in a study of technical replicates of blood from several donors. Only in-frame clones appear in the TCRdb table, and some are missing; sequencing was by immunoSEQ multiplex PCR. The repertoire includes roughly 87,000 clones, around 95% of them detected once, and about 0.25% sits in the top ten. Germline-derived CDR1 and CDR2 are SGHAT and FQNNGV. The CDR3 contains 16 residues. V lost 7 bases and J lost 2; bases outside the gene matches: 10. V usage is TRBV11-2 and J usage is TRBJ2-3, with 9 bases lining up with TRBD2. The sequence was obtained from a human donor in good health. The sample consisted of T cells isolated from PBMCs. The CDR3 reads CASTGLTSGLTDTQYF. CDR3 nucleotide sequence: TGTGCCAGCACGGGGTTAACTAGCGGGCTCACAGATACGCAGTATTTT.